Detailed here is one T cell receptor (beta chain). In the study's own analysis: Junction-only sequences without quality scores came from ImmunoSEQ, so filtering differed. The assay was immunoSEQ multiplex PCR, and TCRdb's table has in-frame clones only and misses some. Clonal size and the V and J genes are those of that table, whereas D and trimming came from the DNA. The profile shows about 450,000 clones, 79% of them singletons. All participating donors were Caucasian adults from Nashville, Tennessee. The sample comes from a study of shared clonotypes between healthy human individuals. At the level of the study: The composition of the donors was a couple of women and a few men aged 18 to 49.

The CDR3 runs to 15 residues. The germline gives CDR1 SGHVS, CDR2 FNYEAQ. V dropped 1 base and J dropped 2 bases, with 6 bases sitting between them. The receptor's source is a middle-aged woman in good health. Some clones in this sample may be carry-over from other donors' samples. The genes are TRBV7-6 and TRBJ2-6, with D possibly being TRBD2 (5 bases). The sequenced sample was PBMCs. The CDR3 reads CASSLVGAGANVLTF. The CDR3 coding sequence is TGTGCCAGCAGCTTAGTGGGAGCTGGGGCCAACGTCCTGACTTTC. Full variable domain (outside the CDR3, taken from reference TRBV7-6 and TRBJ2-6): GAGVSQSPRYKVTKRGQDVALRCDPISGHVSLYWYRQALGQGPEFLTYFNYEAQQDKSGLPNDRFSAERPEGSISTLTIQRTEQRDSAMYRCASSLVGAGANVLTFGAGSRLTVL.